This TCR beta chain was sequenced for a study of identical twins. Regarding the study as a whole: Whereas memory repertoires showed no such difference, abundant cord blood beta clonotypes carried fewer insertions. The study drew conclusions from cross-sectional statistical analysis, not from following the same donors.

A universal primer site came from template switching; cDNA carried unique molecular identifiers. MiXCR was run by TCRdb on the 5' RACE reads, yielding one entry per CDR3 protein. The sample lists 200,000 to 250,000 distinct CDR3 sequences, roughly 12% occurring once. Germline V lookup: CDR1 MNHNS, CDR2 SASEGT. The trim removed 5 bases at V and 6 bases at J, leaving 5 bases unmatched. The CDR3 is 14 amino acids. This clonotype showed up just a few times. Its antigen is not identified. These same records also appear under a second study, on yellow fever vaccine responses in identical twins.

Sequencing was carried out using memory (CD45RO+) T cells sorted from blood. This receptor was identified in a woman under 30 in good health. The V and J genes are TRBV6-1 and TRBJ2-7; 12 bases are a match to TRBD2. CDR3 loop: CASSPSGRASEQYF. The CDR3 DNA sequence: TGTGCCAGCAGTCCTAGCGGGAGGGCCTCCGAGCAGTACTTC.